This T cell receptor beta chain was sequenced for a study of OX40 agonist ivuxolimab in advanced cancers. The germline CDR1 and CDR2 sequences are LNHDA and SQIVND (reference sequence). V lost 6 bases and J 0 bases, leaving 12 bases between the germline ends. This CDR3 contains 15 residues. Assay used: immunoSEQ multiplex PCR; TCRdb lists only in-frame clones, some missing. This table has 65,000 to 100,000 clones, 88% appearing once. This clone has a handful of counts. The sequencing used CD4+ or CD8+ T cells sorted from blood, collected in a trial of the OX40 agonist ivuxolimab. This clonotype originated in an adult with an advanced solid tumor such as melanoma, head and neck, liver or kidney cancer. V and J are TRBV19 and TRBJ1-5, with a weak D call TRBD1 (5 bases). CDR3 in DNA: TGTGCCAGTAGGCGGGGCAGCAATAGCAATCAGCCCCAGCATTTT. The encoded protein is CASRRGSNSNQPQHF.